The clone carrying this T cell receptor beta chain was detected only a few times. Its target is unknown. This sample was included in a study of identical twins. J was trimmed by 3 bases and V by 3 bases; bases with no gene match: 5. This CDR3 comprises 16 residues. Regarding the study as a whole: Models underestimated how often monozygotic twins shared out-of-frame TCR alpha. There is a chance that invariant MAIT and iNKT cells partially muddied zero-insertion analyses.

Healthy Caucasians were all of the donors. TCRdb fed the 5' RACE reads into MiXCR, producing one record per CDR3 protein. The sample records some 660,000 distinct CDR3 sequences, over 8.5% being singletons. This same sample was also part of a study on yellow fever vaccine responses in identical twins.

Sequencing was done on a sample of PBMCs. The receptor comes from a woman aged 18-29 years in good health. The chain joins TRBV12-3 or TRBV12-4 to TRBJ2-7; 13 nucleotides align to TRBD2. The CDR3 DNA follows: TGTGCCAGCAGTTTCGGGACTAGCGGGGCCTTCTACGAGCAGTACTTC. Amino acids: CASSFGTSGAFYEQYF.